This TCR beta chain was recorded in a study of OX40 agonist ivuxolimab in advanced cancers. For the study at large: Partial responses were recorded for three patients, including one with hepatocellular carcinoma and two with cutaneous melanoma.

Autoimmune disease history or systemic immunosuppression led to patients being barred. Profiled with immunoSEQ multiplex PCR; TCRdb holds only in-frame clones, not every one. The table lists around 94,000 clones, about nine tenths of them singletons. Germline V CDR1 and CDR2: SGDLS, YYNGEE. The ends were cut back, 4 bases at V and 4 bases at J, with 12 bases in the middle. The CDR3 length is 15 residues. The chain is built from TRBV9 and TRBJ2-6; D call uncertain. The sample was CD4+ or CD8+ T cells sorted from blood, taken in a trial of the OX40 agonist ivuxolimab. The clonotype comes from an adult with an advanced solid tumor such as melanoma, head and neck, liver or kidney cancer. CDR3 protein: CASSRNLRGANVLTF. As DNA, the CDR3 is TGTGCCAGCAGCCGTAACCTGAGGGGGGCCAACGTCCTGACTTTC. The variable domain in full, with the rest retrieved from reference TRBV9 and TRBJ2-6, is DSGVTQTPKHLITATGQRVTLRCSPRSGDLSVYWYQQSLDQGLQFLIQYYNGEERAKGNILERFSAQQFPDLHSELNLSSLELGDSALYFCASSRNLRGANVLTFGAGSRLTVL.